A selection of T cell receptor beta chains follows, all from one sample in a study of technical replicates of blood from a handful of donors. Assay: immunoSEQ multiplex PCR; the TCRdb copy retains only in-frame clones and omits some. The repertoire consists of more than 60,000 clones, with around nine tenths occurring once and the leading ten covering more than 4.5%. Specimen: PBMCs. All receptors come from a human donor in good health. Some clones in this sample may be carry-over from other donors' samples. The CDR3 runs from the conserved cysteine through the conserved F or W. The D gene is left open where the match is weak. Size is omitted from some rows. Given values are once, few, many or a class for expanded clones.

CDR3	DNA	J	size	D	V
CASSQETLMSTEAFF	TGCGCCAGCAGCCAAGAAACCCTAATGAGCACTGAAGCTTTCTTT	TRBJ1-1	.	.	TRBV4-1
CASSQTPSRDRGVGDYGYTF	TGCGCCAGCAGTCAGACCCCCTCCCGGGACAGAGGCGTCGGGGACTATGGCTACACCTTC	TRBJ1-2	.	TRBD1	TRBV23-1
CASSRDSSYNEQFF	TGTGCCAGTAGTAGAGACAGTTCCTACAATGAGCAGTTCTTC	TRBJ2-1	.	.	TRBV19
CASSPRTGTVNTEAFF	TGTGCCAGCTCACCACGAACCGGGACAGTGAACACTGAAGCTTTCTTT	TRBJ1-1	once	TRBD1	TRBV18
CASSQGWASGSYEQYF	TGTGCCAGCAGCCAAGGTTGGGCTAGCGGGAGTTACGAGCAGTACTTC	TRBJ2-7	few	TRBD2	TRBV14
CASRASLEQFF	TGTGCCAGCAGAGCTAGCCTTGAGCAGTTCTTC	TRBJ2-1	.	.	TRBV2
CASSPDGTINEQFF	TGTGCCAGCAGCCCAGACGGGACTATCAATGAGCAGTTCTTC	TRBJ2-1	.	TRBD2	TRBV6-4
CASSQKLAGGNEQFF	TGCGCCAGCAGCCAAAAACTAGCGGGGGGCAATGAGCAGTTCTTC	TRBJ2-1	.	TRBD2	TRBV4-1
CASSVGGSSYGYTF	TGTGCCAGCAGCGTAGGAGGGAGTAGTTATGGCTACACCTTC	TRBJ1-2	.	.	TRBV9
CASSSLASETQYF	TGTGCCAGTAGTTCGTTAGCCTCCGAGACCCAGTACTTC	TRBJ2-5	.	.	TRBV19
CASSWMGLAGVGETQYF	TGCGCCAGCAGCTGGATGGGACTAGCGGGAGTGGGAGAGACCCAGTACTTC	TRBJ2-5	.	TRBD2	TRBV5-1
CASRKGQGGFEAFF	TGTGCCAGCAGAAAGGGACAGGGCGGATTCGAAGCTTTCTTT	TRBJ1-1	.	TRBD1	TRBV6-1
CASSLLQGGSTGELFF	TGTGCCAGCAGCTTACTCCAGGGCGGGAGCACCGGGGAGCTGTTTTTT	TRBJ2-2	.	TRBD2	TRBV7-9
CASTKPGFSYEQYF	TGTGCCAGCACAAAACCGGGGTTTTCCTACGAGCAGTACTTC	TRBJ2-7	.	.	TRBV6-1
CSVDGGGGASYNEQFF	TGCAGCGTTGACGGGGGTGGGGGGGCGTCCTACAATGAGCAGTTCTTC	TRBJ2-1	.	.	TRBV29-1
CASSGGGGRREQYF	TGTGCCAGCAGCGGCGGCGGGGGCCGGCGGGAGCAGTACTTC	TRBJ2-7	.	.	TRBV14
CASSSGGKSTDTQYF	TGTGCCAGCAGCTCGGGAGGAAAGAGCACAGATACGCAGTATTTT	TRBJ2-3	.	TRBD2	TRBV9
CASSTSGVHEQYF	TGTGCCAGCAGCACCTCAGGGGTACATGAGCAGTACTTC	TRBJ2-7	.	.	TRBV5-6
CASSQGDRGSPLHF	TGCGCCAGCAGCCAAGGGGATAGGGGTTCACCCCTCCACTTT	TRBJ1-6	few	.	TRBV4-1
CASTLRQGGDTQYF	TGTGCCAGCACCCTACGACAGGGGGGAGATACGCAGTATTTT	TRBJ2-3	.	TRBD1	TRBV6-5
CASSLSGGYNEQFF	TGCGCCAGCAGCTTGTCAGGGGGGTACAATGAGCAGTTCTTC	TRBJ2-1	.	.	TRBV5-1
CASSLENRDGYTF	TGTGCCAGCAGCTTAGAAAACAGGGATGGCTACACCTTC	TRBJ1-2	.	.	TRBV7-9
CASSRQGGDLRTEAFF	TGTGCCAGCAGTCGACAGGGAGGCGACTTGAGGACTGAAGCTTTCTTT	TRBJ1-1	.	TRBD1	TRBV7-9
CASSRGTFRAAKNIQYF	TGTGCCAGCAGCCGGGGAACCTTTCGCGCAGCCAAAAACATTCAGTACTTC	TRBJ2-4	.	.	TRBV5-6
CASSPDRDLTDEQFF	TGTGCCAGCAGTCCCGACAGGGACCTTACCGATGAGCAGTTCTTC	TRBJ2-1	.	TRBD1	TRBV27
CASSPPGEVNTEAFF	TGCGCCAGCAGCCCACCCGGGGAGGTGAACACTGAAGCTTTCTTT	TRBJ1-1	.	.	TRBV5-1
CASSYGRELTDTQYF	TGTGCCAGCAGTTACGGACGGGAGCTTACAGATACGCAGTATTTT	TRBJ2-3	.	.	TRBV6-5
CASSLRLAGGEQFF	TGTGCCAGCAGCCTCAGACTAGCGGGAGGCGAGCAGTTCTTC	TRBJ2-1	.	TRBD2	TRBV11-2
CASSQDLVGWSDYGYTF	TGTGCCAGCAGCCAAGATCTCGTCGGGTGGAGCGACTATGGCTACACCTTC	TRBJ1-2	.	.	TRBV4-2
CASSQASADGYTF	TGCGCCAGCAGCCAAGCCTCTGCGGATGGCTACACCTTC	TRBJ1-2	.	.	TRBV4-1
CASSRLTSGISYNEQFF	TGCGCCAGCAGCCGGCTGACTAGCGGGATCTCCTACAATGAGCAGTTCTTC	TRBJ2-1	once	TRBD2	TRBV4-1
CASGLAGVAGELFF	TGTGCCAGCGGTCTAGCGGGAGTGGCGGGGGAGCTGTTTTTT	TRBJ2-2	.	TRBD2	TRBV27
CASSSYQRNEKLFF	TGTGCCAGCAGCTCCTATCAGCGTAATGAAAAACTGTTTTTT	TRBJ1-4	.	.	TRBV7-9
CASSLTAGEQFF	TGTGCCAGCAGCTTAACAGCGGGGGAGCAGTTCTTC	TRBJ2-1	.	TRBD2	TRBV7-9
CASSWDRGQGNSPLHF	TGTGCCAGCAGCTGGGACAGGGGGCAAGGAAATTCACCCCTCCACTTT	TRBJ1-6	.	TRBD1	TRBV2
CASSFQGSYEQYF	TGTGCCAGCAGCTTCCAGGGTAGCTACGAGCAGTACTTC	TRBJ2-7	.	.	TRBV5-8
CASNSTTGHPTRSGANVLTF	TGCGCCAGCAACTCAACCACGGGACACCCAACCCGATCTGGGGCCAACGTCCTGACTTTC	TRBJ2-6	.	.	TRBV10-1
CASSFGTGSEQYF	TGCGCCAGCAGCTTCGGGACAGGGAGCGAGCAGTACTTC	TRBJ2-7	.	TRBD1	TRBV5-1
CASSSGGTRGREDTQYF	TGCGCCAGCAGCTCCGGGGGGACGCGGGGGCGCGAAGATACGCAGTATTTT	TRBJ2-3	.	.	TRBV5-1
CASNSGGAWNEQFF	TGTGCCAGCAATAGCGGGGGGGCGTGGAATGAGCAGTTCTTC	TRBJ2-1	.	TRBD2	TRBV7-2
CASSRLAGTQETQYF	TGCGCCAGCAGCCGACTAGCGGGAACACAAGAGACCCAGTACTTC	TRBJ2-5	once	TRBD2	TRBV4-1
CASSLGGLAGVDEQFF	TGTGCCAGCAGCCTGGGGGGACTAGCGGGAGTCGATGAGCAGTTCTTC	TRBJ2-1	.	TRBD2	TRBV4-2